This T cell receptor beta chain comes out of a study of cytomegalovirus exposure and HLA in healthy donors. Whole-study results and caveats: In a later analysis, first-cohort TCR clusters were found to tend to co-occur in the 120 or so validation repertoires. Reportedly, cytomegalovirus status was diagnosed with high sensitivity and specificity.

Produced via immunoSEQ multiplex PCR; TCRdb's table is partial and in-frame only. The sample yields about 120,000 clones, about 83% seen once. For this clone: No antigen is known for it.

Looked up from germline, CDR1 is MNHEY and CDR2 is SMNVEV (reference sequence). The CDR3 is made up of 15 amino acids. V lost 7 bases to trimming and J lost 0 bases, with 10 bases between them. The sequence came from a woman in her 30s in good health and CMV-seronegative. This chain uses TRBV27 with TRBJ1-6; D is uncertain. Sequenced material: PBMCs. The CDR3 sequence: CASTRGSSYNSPLHF. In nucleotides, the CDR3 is TGTGCCAGCACCCGAGGTAGCTCCTATAATTCACCCCTCCACTTT.